This TCR beta chain was sequenced in a study of T cells after yellow fever vaccination. The TCR cDNA carried a universal primer site and UMIs from 5'RACE template switching. A single record per CDR3 protein comes from TCRdb applying MiXCR to the 5' RACE reads. The profile shows 340,000 or so distinct CDR3 sequences, under 15% of them singletons. The CDR3 has 14 amino acids. The germline CDR1 and CDR2 sequences are WNHNN and SYGVQD (reference sequence). V gave up 4 bases and J gave up 5 bases, with 11 bases separating them. This clonotype was found many times. V gene TRBV10-1 combines with J gene TRBJ2-2, with D tentatively TRBD1 (6 bases). This material consisted of CD4+ T cells sorted from PBMCs, taken 15 days after the yellow fever booster vaccination. The TCR comes from a man younger than 30 who received the YFV17D yellow fever vaccine. In nucleotides, the CDR3 is TGCGCCAGCAGTGTTAACAGGGCTACCGGGGAGCTGTTTTTT. Amino acid sequence: CASSVNRATGELFF.